This TCR beta chain appears in the sequencing data of a study of T cells in Graves' hyperthyroidism and ophthalmopathy. Findings and limits, study-wide: The model anticipated ophthalmopathy a median about six months pre-onset. Blood held most thyroid clonotypes expanded above 0.001 frequency.

Patients showing uncontrolled infection, other autoimmune disease, pregnancy or lactation were ineligible. Amplification yielded TCR beta CDR3 regions, with RNA transcripts as the source. Carried out on the TCR CDR3, a first-round RT-PCR used the HTBI primer set. TCRdb recomputed calls from the multiplex PCR reads with MiXCR, one row per CDR3 protein. The sample has roughly 570,000 distinct CDR3 sequences, around 45% seen once. J lost 5 bases, V lost 1 base, and 7 bases had no gene match. Germline loops: CDR1 LGHNA, CDR2 YNFKEQ. The CDR3 runs 15 residues. This clonotype was detected many times. The antigen is undetermined.

The sequenced material came from peripheral blood or thyroid tissue (not recorded which). The clonotype was recovered from an adult woman with Graves' disease, either hyperthyroidism or ophthalmopathy (not recorded which). The rearrangement uses TRBV4-2 and TRBJ1-1; TRBD1 matches 7 bases. The CDR3 sequence is CASSQGTTGVTEAFF. For the CDR3, the DNA is TGTGCCAGCAGCCAAGGGACTACAGGGGTGACTGAAGCTTTCTTT.